The next 23 T cell receptor beta chains were all read from a single sample in a study of cytotoxic CD8 clonotypes in ibrutinib-treated CLL. Some clones are missing from TCRdb's copy, which holds only in-frame ones; the method was immunoSEQ multiplex PCR. The data contain 150,000 or so clones, about 84% of them singletons. The sample here was PBMCs, taken after 36 months of ibrutinib treatment. These receptors originate from a human donor with chronic lymphocytic leukemia.

V gene TRBV4-1 combines with J gene TRBJ2-3; 8 bases agree with TRBD2. CDR1 and CDR2 (germline): MGHRA, YSYEKL. With V trimmed by 3 bases and J by 12 bases, 14 bases remained unmatched. The CDR3 consists of 15 residues. DNA of the CDR3: TGCGCCAGCAGCCACCCCGTGAGGGACCGGGAGGGCCAGTATTTT. This translates into CASSHPVRDREGQYF.

This chain connects TRBV9 to TRBJ2-7, with D tentatively TRBD1 (5 bases). This CDR3 has 13 residues. Germline V gene data show CDR1 as SGDLS and CDR2 as YYNGEE. Deletions cut 0 bases from V and 3 bases from J, with 7 bases between. The CDR3 sequence: CASSVEGHYEQYF. The CDR3 DNA follows: TGTGCCAGCAGCGTAGAGGGGCACTACGAGCAGTACTTC.

The chain carries TRBV28 and TRBJ1-3, with D possibly matching TRBD1 (5 bases). Germline assignment: CDR1 MDHEN and CDR2 SYDVKM. V was cut by 6 bases and J by 6 bases, with 18 bases left in between. This CDR3 comprises 15 residues. The CDR3 protein is CASSESGNLANTIYF. The CDR3 DNA is TGTGCCAGCAGCGAGTCAGGGAATTTAGCAAACACCATATATTTT.

This clone has just one count. The rearrangement links TRBV19 to TRBJ1-4; a weak D match, TRBD1 (5 bases). The V end lost 7 bases, the J end lost 5 bases, and 17 bases lay between the germline ends. Per germline, CDR1 LNHDA and CDR2 SQIVND (reference sequence). The CDR3 runs to 15 residues. CDR3 nucleotides: TGTGCCAGTATGGGGCAGACAGCTCTCAATGAAAAACTGTTTTTT. It is translated as CASMGQTALNEKLFF.

The V call is TRBV7-9, the J call TRBJ2-2; D might be TRBD1 (5 bases). Germline assignment: CDR1 SEHNR and CDR2 FQNEAQ (reference sequence). V dropped 5 bases and J dropped 4 bases, with 17 bases sitting between them. The CDR3 spans 16 residues. The CDR3 loop is CASSLGAASVTGELFF. Written as DNA, the CDR3 is TGTGCCAGCAGCCTTGGGGCAGCCTCGGTCACCGGGGAGCTGTTTTTT.

The chain joins TRBV18 to TRBJ2-2; D tentatively reads TRBD1 or TRBD2 (5 bases each). The CDR3 totals 16 residues. Germline CDR1 is KGHSH and CDR2 is LQKENI. Trimming left V 6 bases short and J 0 bases short, with 14 bases between. The CDR3 is CASSQSEGPNTGELFF. Written as DNA, the CDR3 is TGTGCCAGCTCTCAATCCGAGGGGCCGAACACCGGGGAGCTGTTTTTT.

The chain employs TRBV15 and TRBJ1-5, with TRBD1 as a possible D gene (5 bases). The V gene's germline CDR1 is LNHNV and CDR2 YYDKDF (reference sequence). V shed 2 bases and J shed 6 bases, with 14 bases lying between them. The CDR3 is 15 residues long. This chain's CDR3 is CATSRQGMMGQPQHF. In nucleotides, the CDR3 is TGTGCCACCAGCAGACAGGGTATGATGGGTCAGCCCCAGCATTTT.

CDR3 nucleotides: TGCGCCAGCAGCTTTGGGACTAGCGGGAGCACAGATACGCAGTATTTT. It codes for CASSFGTSGSTDTQYF. The chain has TRBV5-1 and TRBJ2-3; TRBD2 matches at 12 bases. The CDR3 is 16 amino acids. CDR1 SGHRS and CDR2 YFSETQ come from the germline V gene. The trim removed 2 bases at V and 0 bases at J, leaving 1 base unmatched. The full variable domain, completed using reference TRBV5-1 and TRBJ2-3, is KAGVTQTPRYLIKTRGQQVTLSCSPISGHRSVSWYQQTPGQGLQFLFEYFSETQRNKGNFPGRFSGRQFSNSRSEMNVSTLELGDSALYLCASSFGTSGSTDTQYFGPGTRLTVL.

The chain links TRBV19 to TRBJ2-1; D may be TRBD1 (6 bases). V lost 1 base, J lost 5 bases, and 12 bases lay in between. This CDR3 has 15 amino acids. Germline-derived CDR1 and CDR2 are LNHDA and SQIVND (reference sequence). The CDR3 reads CASSIAQGKHNEQFF. CDR3 in DNA: TGTGCCAGTAGTATAGCCCAGGGGAAACACAATGAGCAGTTCTTC. Together with reference TRBV19 and TRBJ2-1, the CDR3 gives the full variable domain: DGGITQSPKYLFRKEGQNVTLSCEQNLNHDAMYWYRQDPGQGLRLIYYSQIVNDFQKGDIAEGYSVSREKKESFPLTVTSAQKNPTAFYLCASSIAQGKHNEQFFGPGTRLTVL.

DNA for the CDR3: TGTGCCATCAGGGACAGGGATAGCACTAATGAAAAACTGTTTTTT. This encodes CAIRDRDSTNEKLFF. This chain joins TRBV10-3 and TRBJ1-4; 8 nucleotides align to TRBD1. V lost 6 bases to trimming and J lost 2 bases; unmatched junction nucleotides: 5. Germline V gene sequence: CDR1 ENHRY, CDR2 SYGVKD. The CDR3 spans 15 residues.

This clone was seen once. This sequence joins TRBV10-1 and TRBJ2-1, with 8 bases matching TRBD2. J gave up 6 bases and V 7 bases, and 5 bases lay outside the gene matches. Germline V lookup: CDR1 WNHNN, CDR2 SYGVQD (reference sequence). This CDR3 comprises 13 residues. CDR3 sequence: CASMDGGANEQFF. The CDR3 nucleotides are TGCGCCAGCATGGACGGGGGGGCCAATGAGCAGTTCTTC.

The chain combines TRBV5-1 with TRBJ2-7, with D perhaps being TRBD1 or TRBD2 (7 bases each). V gave up 4 bases and J gave up 2 bases, with 10 bases separating them. The CDR3 is 13 residues long. CDR1 and CDR2 (germline): SGHRS, YFSETQ. The chain's CDR3 is CASSSGTAYEQYF. The CDR3 nucleotides read TGCGCCAGCAGCAGCGGGACAGCCTACGAGCAGTACTTC.

A few counts support this clone. The chain employs TRBV7-9 and TRBJ2-4; D tentatively reads TRBD1 or TRBD2 (5 bases each). In germline, CDR1 is SEHNR, CDR2 FQNEAQ (reference sequence). The CDR3 has 17 amino acids. V was pared by 1 base and J by 0 bases, with 13 bases between. CDR3: CASSLGQGEIAKNIQYF. CDR3 sequence (DNA): TGTGCCAGCAGCTTAGGGCAGGGAGAAATAGCCAAAAACATTCAGTACTTC.

The genes are TRBV18 and TRBJ1-3, with TRBD1 as a possible D gene (5 bases). Trimming stripped 3 bases from V and 6 bases from J, with 15 bases between. The CDR3 is 15 residues long. Germline CDR1 reads KGHSH; CDR2 reads LQKENI. Here the CDR3 reads CASSPRDSKSNTIYF. The CDR3 bases are TGTGCCAGCTCACCCCGGGACTCCAAATCAAACACCATATATTTT.

This clone was seen a few times. The V and J genes are TRBV5-6 and TRBJ1-6; unclear D gene. Germline CDR1 SGHDT, CDR2 YYEEEE. This CDR3 spans 15 amino acids. V was cut by 7 bases and J by 0 bases, with 11 bases left in between. The CDR3 nucleotides are TGTGCCAGCGGTTTACAGAGCTCCTATAATTCACCCCTCCACTTT. This translates into CASGLQSSYNSPLHF.

The gene calls are TRBV5-4 and TRBJ1-6; no reliable D call. The germline V gene has CDR1 SGHNT and CDR2 YYREEE (reference sequence). The CDR3 loop spans 12 amino acids. V was trimmed by 3 bases and J by 9 bases, leaving 7 bases between them. The CDR3 nucleotides read TGTGCCAGCAGCTCGCGAATTTCACCCCTCCACTTT. Its translation: CASSSRISPLHF.

This chain connects TRBV5-5 to TRBJ2-4, with D possibly matching TRBD2 (6 bases). Trimming left V 4 bases short and J 0 bases short, with 17 bases between. Germline V CDR1 and CDR2: SGHKS, YYEKEE (reference sequence). This CDR3 region has 17 residues. Written as DNA, the CDR3 is TGTGCCAGCAGCCCTCATCCCGGGACTTTAGCCAAAAACATTCAGTACTTC. Protein product: CASSPHPGTLAKNIQYF. Looking up the rest from reference TRBV5-5 and TRBJ2-4 gives the full variable domain: DAGVTQSPTHLIKTRGQQVTLRCSPISGHKSVSWYQQVLGQGPQFIFQYYEKEERGRGNFPDRFSARQFPNYSSELNVNALLLGDSALYLCASSPHPGTLAKNIQYFGAGTRLSVL.

The chain joins TRBV13 to TRBJ2-3; 13 bases are a match to TRBD2. In germline, CDR1 is PRHDT, CDR2 FYEKMQ (reference sequence). This CDR3 has 18 residues. With V trimmed by 2 bases and J by 2 bases, 7 bases remained unmatched. DNA for the CDR3: TGTGCCAGCAGCTTAACTAGCGGGGGGGCCAGGGTCACAGATACGCAGTATTTT. This encodes CASSLTSGGARVTDTQYF.

The chain combines TRBV6-5 with TRBJ1-6; D may be TRBD1 (5 bases). Germline V gene data show CDR1 as MNHEY and CDR2 as SVGAGI. The ends were cut back, 6 bases at V and 9 bases at J, with 18 bases in the middle. The CDR3 totals 15 residues. The CDR3 DNA reads TGTGCCAGCAGCCGCTTGGGGCCTGGGGGTTCACCCCTCCACTTT. It codes for CASSRLGPGGSPLHF.

This chain joins TRBV27 and TRBJ2-7; 8 positions agree with TRBD1. V gave up 8 bases and J gave up 4 bases; unmatched junction bases: 10. In germline, CDR1 is MNHEY, CDR2 SMNVEV (reference sequence). The CDR3 sequence is 14 residues long. The CDR3 reads CASRKRTGFYEQYF. In DNA, the CDR3 is TGTGCCAGCCGAAAAAGGACAGGGTTTTACGAGCAGTACTTC.

The chain uses TRBV6-6 and TRBJ1-1; no definite D call. In germline, CDR1 is MNHNY, CDR2 SVGAGI (reference sequence). The CDR3 has 14 amino acids. Trimming removed 1 base from V and 3 bases from J, with 9 bases in between. The chain's CDR3 is CASSYWQAHTEAFF. The CDR3 coding sequence is TGTGCCAGCAGTTACTGGCAGGCCCACACTGAAGCTTTCTTT.

The rearrangement joins TRBV6-5 to TRBJ1-2; possibly TRBD1 for D (6 bases). The V gene's germline CDR1 is MNHEY and CDR2 SVGAGI. The CDR3 runs 15 residues. V lost 2 bases and J 8 bases, leaving 18 bases between the germline ends. CDR3 in DNA: TGTGCCAGCAGTTACGATCATGGGGGCAGAGGGGGCTACACCTTC. Residues: CASSYDHGGRGGYTF.

The rearrangement joins TRBV27 to TRBJ2-3; TRBD2 is a possible D gene (5 bases). The CDR3 has 11 amino acids. The germline V gene has CDR1 MNHEY and CDR2 SMNVEV (reference sequence). V was shortened by 5 bases and J by 6 bases, with 6 bases between the two germline ends. The CDR3 DNA follows: TGTGCCAGCAGTCCGGGGGATACGCAGTATTTT. It specifies CASSPGDTQYF.